This record concerns one T cell receptor (beta chain) sequence. The antigen remains unidentified. V gave up 4 bases and J gave up 2 bases, with 15 bases separating them. Germline values: CDR1 SGHRS, CDR2 YFSETQ. The CDR3 totals 15 residues. The data are from a study of shared clonotypes between healthy human individuals. The overall study: Plates per donor: three CD4 naive, three CD4 memory, two CD8 naive, one CD8 memory.

Positively selected for CCR7, the CD45RO-negative cells used as naive CD8 cells excluded terminally differentiated effector memory CD45RA+ cells. TCRdb's table, derived via immunoSEQ multiplex PCR, lists solely in-frame clones and lacks some. The top ten clones hold 0.9% to 1.4% of a sample with some 2.1 million clones, around 96% of them seen once. Findings and caveats of the study: A small donor pool kept down the genetic and exposure-history diversity that was represented. Against clonotypes common to all four donors, non-shared ones had lower generation probabilities.

The specimen was naive CD8+ T cells sorted from blood. The TCR comes from a man younger than 35 in good health. The chain recombines TRBV5-1 with TRBJ2-5; D is uncertain. CDR3 nucleotides: TGCGCCAGCAGCCCTGCGCCGGAACAACAAGAGACCCAGTACTTC. This sequence encodes CASSPAPEQQETQYF.